A selection of T cell receptor beta chains follows, all from one sample in a study of T cell responses to AZD1222 COVID-19 vaccine. The protocol was immunoSEQ multiplex PCR, while the TCRdb copy is restricted to in-frame clones and leaves out a portion. The sample holds about 86,000 clones, under 95% seen once. The sample was peripheral blood, taken on day 0 of AZD1222 vaccination. Receptor source: an adult in good health. CDR3s include the opening cysteine and the closing phenylalanine or tryptophan. A D gene is named only where the DNA matches it firmly. Not every row has a clone size; where given, it reads once, few, many or a size class.

V gene	clone size	J gene	D gene	CDR3 length	CDR3 protein	CDR3 DNA
TRBV5-1	-	TRBJ1-2	-	15	CASSLESTLRDGYTF	TGCGCCAGCAGCTTGGAGAGTACACTCAGGGACGGCTACACCTTC
TRBV28	-	TRBJ2-2	-	16	CASSWGPASNTGELFF	TGTGCCAGCAGTTGGGGGCCAGCCTCGAACACCGGGGAGCTGTTTTTT
TRBV7-9	-	TRBJ2-3	-	11	CATADGDTQYF	TGTGCCACCGCTGACGGGGATACGCAGTATTTT
TRBV4-1	-	TRBJ1-3	-	14	CASSPGGSGNTIYF	TGCGCCAGCAGCCCGGGGGGTTCCGGGAACACCATATATTTT
TRBV4-1	-	TRBJ1-2	-	15	CASSQEAGRNYGYTF	TGCGCCAGCAGCCAAGAGGCGGGACGGAACTATGGCTACACCTTC
TRBV5-1	-	TRBJ1-6	-	14	CASSSETINSPLHF	TGCGCCAGCAGCTCCGAGACAATTAATTCACCCCTCCACTTT
TRBV6-2/TRBV6-3	-	TRBJ2-5	TRBD1	13	CASSLSVQGPQYF	TGTGCCAGCAGTCTAAGTGTACAGGGGCCCCAGTACTTC
TRBV2	-	TRBJ1-2	TRBD1	18	CASSEGFLGTGATYGYTF	TGTGCCAGCAGTGAAGGCTTCTTGGGGACAGGGGCCACGTATGGCTACACCTTC
TRBV24-1	-	TRBJ2-2	-	14	CATGKDINTGELFF	TGTGCCACCGGGAAGGACATAAACACCGGGGAGCTGTTTTTT
TRBV7-7	-	TRBJ2-5	-	15	CASSPLGGEQETQYF	TGTGCTAGCAGCCCGCTGGGGGGTGAACAAGAGACCCAGTACTTC
TRBV12-3/TRBV12-4	-	TRBJ2-3	-	13	CASTWDPSNTQYF	TGTGCCAGCACCTGGGACCCTAGCAATACGCAGTATTTT
TRBV18	-	TRBJ1-1	-	16	CASSRTGSGMNTEAFF	TGTGCCAGCTCACGTACTGGGTCCGGCATGAACACTGAAGCTTTCTTT
TRBV15	-	TRBJ2-7	-	16	CATSRFIGAATYEQYF	TGTGCCACCAGCCGTTTCATAGGGGCGGCTACCTACGAGCAGTACTTC
TRBV29-1	-	TRBJ1-3	-	12	CSARDHLDTIYF	TGCAGCGCTCGGGACCACCTGGACACCATATATTTT
TRBV9	-	TRBJ2-7	-	14	CASSVTGDPYEQYF	TGTGCCAGCAGCGTGACGGGGGATCCCTACGAGCAGTACTTC
TRBV7-2	-	TRBJ2-5	TRBD1	15	CASSRDRAEGETQYF	TGTGCCAGCAGCCGGGACAGGGCGGAGGGAGAGACCCAGTACTTC
TRBV28	-	TRBJ1-1	TRBD1	15	CASSGGQAMNTEAFF	TGTGCCAGCAGCGGGGGACAGGCGATGAACACTGAAGCTTTCTTT
TRBV11-2	-	TRBJ2-3	TRBD1	16	CASRPGQGFKADTQYF	TGTGCCAGCAGACCGGGACAGGGTTTCAAGGCAGATACGCAGTATTTT
TRBV28	-	TRBJ1-1	-	14	CASTRAGVFPEAFF	TGTGCCAGCACTCGTGCAGGGGTTTTTCCTGAAGCTTTCTTT
TRBV18	-	TRBJ1-4	-	14	CASSPTATNEKLFF	TGTGCCAGCTCACCGACCGCGACTAATGAAAAACTGTTTTTT
TRBV7-9	-	TRBJ1-2	-	14	CASSFPPSFGGYTF	TGTGCCAGCAGCTTCCCCCCCTCCTTCGGGGGCTACACCTTC
TRBV5-6	-	TRBJ1-1	-	14	CASSRTQQVLEAFF	TGTGCCAGCAGCCGAACACAGCAAGTACTTGAAGCTTTCTTT
TRBV28	-	TRBJ1-1	-	12	CASSLGQFEAFF	TGTGCCAGCAGTTTAGGTCAGTTCGAAGCTTTCTTT
TRBV6-5	-	TRBJ2-7	-	14	CASQSEGGAYEQYF	TGTGCCAGCCAAAGCGAGGGGGGGGCCTACGAGCAGTACTTC
TRBV12-3/TRBV12-4	-	TRBJ2-7	-	13	CASSLSHGGEQYF	TGTGCCAGCAGTTTATCACACGGGGGCGAGCAGTACTTC
TRBV28	-	TRBJ2-5	-	12	CAILTGEETQYF	TGTGCCATTCTGACTGGCGAAGAGACCCAGTACTTC
TRBV24-1	-	TRBJ2-1	-	15	CATSLGRLGRNEQFF	TGTGCCACCAGTCTCGGGAGACTGGGGAGGAATGAGCAGTTCTTC
TRBV6-5	-	TRBJ2-1	TRBD1	15	CASSPPRGQHNEQFF	TGTGCCAGCAGCCCACCCCGGGGACAGCACAATGAGCAGTTCTTC
TRBV6-5	-	TRBJ2-5	TRBD1	15	CASSYGTGVQETQYF	TGTGCCAGCAGTTACGGGACAGGTGTCCAAGAGACCCAGTACTTC
TRBV5-8	many	TRBJ2-7	TRBD1	14	CASRPDRGLFEQYF	TGTGCCAGCAGGCCCGACAGGGGGCTGTTTGAGCAGTACTTC
TRBV6-1	-	TRBJ1-5	TRBD1	15	CASSEGTVLNQPQHF	TGTGCCAGCAGTGAGGGGACAGTACTAAATCAGCCCCAGCATTTT
TRBV11-2	-	TRBJ2-6	TRBD1	17	CASSPHRGLGGANVLTF	TGTGCCAGCAGCCCGCACAGGGGGTTGGGTGGGGCCAACGTCCTGACTTTC
TRBV30	-	TRBJ1-3	-	13	CAWSPGTGNTIYF	TGTGCCTGGAGTCCCGGGACTGGAAACACCATATATTTT
TRBV5-1	-	TRBJ1-2	-	15	CASSPGTDTGYGYTF	TGCGCCAGCAGCCCGGGGACGGACACGGGCTATGGCTACACCTTC
TRBV28	-	TRBJ1-2	TRBD1	15	CASSRQRQGAYGYTF	TGTGCCAGCAGTCGCCAAAGACAGGGGGCCTATGGCTACACCTTC
TRBV7-7	-	TRBJ2-7	-	15	CASSLAFGGPYEQYF	TGTGCTAGCAGCTTAGCCTTCGGGGGGCCCTACGAGCAGTACTTC
TRBV5-1	-	TRBJ1-2	TRBD1	15	CASSLAAQGAGGYTF	TGCGCCAGCAGCTTGGCCGCTCAGGGGGCAGGAGGCTACACCTTC
TRBV20-1	-	TRBJ1-2	-	13	CSASVPGAYGYTF	TGCAGTGCTAGTGTACCCGGGGCCTATGGCTACACCTTC
TRBV6-5	few	TRBJ2-1	-	12	CASSRDGNEQFF	TGTGCCAGCAGCCGGGACGGTAATGAGCAGTTCTTC
TRBV3-1/TRBV3-2	few	TRBJ2-1	TRBD1	16	CASSTQDRSSYNEQFF	TGTGCCAGCAGCACCCAGGACAGGAGCTCCTACAATGAGCAGTTCTTC
TRBV7-8	few	TRBJ2-1	TRBD2	13	CASSAQVAGDRFF	TGTGCCAGCAGCGCCCAAGTAGCGGGAGACCGGTTCTTC
TRBV2	-	TRBJ2-4	TRBD1	18	CASSEMGTGALTKNIQYF	TGTGCCAGCAGTGAAATGGGTACAGGGGCATTGACCAAAAACATTCAGTACTTC
TRBV7-9	once	TRBJ1-1	-	14	CASSPLPGNTEAFF	TGTGCCAGCAGCCCTCTACCAGGGAACACTGAAGCTTTCTTT
TRBV10-3	-	TRBJ1-3	-	17	CAISESSGGLSGNTIYF	TGTGCCATCAGTGAGTCCTCTGGGGGACTATCTGGAAACACCATATATTTT
TRBV5-1	-	TRBJ1-4	-	14	CASSSGFLNEKLFF	TGCGCCAGCAGCTCCGGCTTTCTTAATGAAAAACTGTTTTTT
TRBV7-9	-	TRBJ2-7	-	14	CASSLRDTLAEQYF	TGTGCCAGCAGCTTAAGGGACACTCTCGCCGAGCAGTACTTC
TRBV18	-	TRBJ2-1	TRBD1	15	CASSPVTGTAGEQFF	TGTGCCAGCTCACCAGTGACAGGGACCGCTGGTGAGCAGTTCTTC
TRBV9	-	TRBJ1-4	TRBD1	14	CASSLGQGNEKLFF	TGTGCCAGCAGCCTCGGACAGGGTAATGAAAAACTGTTTTTT
TRBV18	-	TRBJ2-5	-	18	CASSPNQGSSALQETQYF	TGTGCCAGCTCACCCAACCAAGGTTCATCGGCACTCCAAGAGACCCAGTACTTC
TRBV6-5	-	TRBJ1-4	-	16	CASSYSGGSKVEKLFF	TGTGCCAGCAGTTACTCGGGAGGTTCTAAGGTTGAAAAACTGTTTTTT
TRBV7-8	once	TRBJ2-5	TRBD2	14	CASRQRETKETQYF	TGTGCCAGCAGACAGCGGGAGACAAAAGAGACCCAGTACTTC
TRBV5-6	-	TRBJ2-1	TRBD2	16	CASSLLASGGYNEQFF	TGTGCCAGCAGCTTGTTGGCTAGCGGGGGTTACAATGAGCAGTTCTTC
TRBV5-6	-	TRBJ1-3	-	14	CASSAGLIGNTIYF	TGTGCCAGCAGCGCCGGACTCATTGGAAACACCATATATTTT